Each of the 7 T cell receptor beta chains below was sequenced from the same sample in a study of blood T cell repertoires in COVID-19. Produced via immunoSEQ multiplex PCR; TCRdb's table is partial and in-frame only. The data show 320,000 or so clones, about nine tenths seen once. The sequenced material came from PBMCs or T cells enriched from blood (not recorded which). These receptor sequences come from a man in his fifties or sixties who had recovered from COVID-19.

This clone came up a few times. This chain joins TRBV25-1 and TRBJ1-3; TRBD1 aligns across 12 bases. The CDR3 is made up of 16 amino acids. After removal of 4 bases from V and 2 bases from J, the junction contained 3 bases not matched to a gene. Germline V gene data show CDR1 as MGHDK and CDR2 as SYGVNS. In DNA form, the CDR3 reads TGTGCCAGCAGTGGGGACAGGGGGCTAGCTGGAAACACCATATATTTT. As protein: CASSGDRGLAGNTIYF.

The rearrangement joins TRBV11-1 to TRBJ2-5; 9 positions agree with TRBD1. After removal of 8 bases from V and 5 bases from J, the junction contained 6 bases not matched to a gene. Germline loops: CDR1 SGHAT, CDR2 FQDESV (reference sequence). The CDR3 covers 13 residues. CDR3 residues: CASSQGARETQYF. The CDR3 nucleotides are TGTGCCAGCTCACAGGGGGCGCGGGAGACCCAGTACTTC.

The V call is TRBV7-3, the J call TRBJ2-2; the match to TRBD1 covers 10 bases. The germline gives CDR1 SGHTA, CDR2 FQGTGA. Losses at the gene ends were 5 bases for V and 7 bases for J; bases not matched to a gene: 16. The CDR3 sequence is 18 residues long. The CDR3 DNA reads as TGTGCCAGCAGCCGGTCCTCCGGGACAGGGGAATCTGGCGGGGAGCTGTTTTTT. It codes for CASSRSSGTGESGGELFF.

The rearrangement links TRBV20-1 to TRBJ2-6; D might be TRBD1 (6 bases). Trimming pared 3 bases from V and 3 bases from J, leaving 21 bases between. Germline assignment: CDR1 DFQATT and CDR2 SNEGSKA (reference sequence). This CDR3 comprises 18 residues. CDR3 DNA: TGCAGTGCTAGTTCGTGGGGACACCCGTCAGGTGGGGCCAACGTCCTGACTTTC. It specifies CSASSWGHPSGGANVLTF.

The chain has TRBV24-1 and TRBJ2-1, with D hard to call. Trimming cost V 5 bases and J 3 bases, with 13 bases left between them. Per germline, CDR1 KGHDR and CDR2 SFDVKD. The CDR3 contains 15 residues. The CDR3 nucleotides are TGTGCCACCAGTGGTCCAGCGAGTAGCTACAATGAGCAGTTCTTC. This gives the protein CATSGPASSYNEQFF.

J is TRBJ2-2 and V is TRBV3-1 (or the pseudogene TRBV3-2); D perhaps matches TRBD1 (5 bases). CDR1 LGHDT and CDR2 YNNKEL come from the germline V gene (reference sequence). Between the trimmed V and J ends, which lost 0 bases and 6 bases, there was a span of 26 bases. The CDR3 runs to 20 residues. CDR3 sequence (DNA): TGTGCCAGCAGCCAAGAGGTCTGGTCAGGGCCCCAACCACCGTCCGGGGAGCTGTTTTTT. It translates to CASSQEVWSGPQPPSGELFF.

The V and J genes are TRBV3-1 (or the pseudogene TRBV3-2) and TRBJ1-1, with a possible D match to TRBD1 (5 bases). This CDR3 contains 14 residues. Germline V gives CDR1 LGHDT, CDR2 YNNKEL (reference sequence). V was pared by 4 bases and J by 5 bases, with 14 bases between. In nucleotides, the CDR3 is TGTGCCAGCAGCCTTGGAGGGGCGCCGACTGAAGCTTTCTTT. This translates into CASSLGGAPTEAFF.